This T cell receptor (beta chain) was captured in a study of cytomegalovirus exposure and HLA in healthy donors. In the study overall: From roughly 180 million T cells, an earlier analysis saw 120 million or so unique TCR beta sequences. Study-wide points: It was reportedly the case that the classifier diagnosed cytomegalovirus status with high specificity and sensitivity. Most CMV-associated TCR beta chains were later found to appear HLA-restricted. Some V segments (TRBV6-2 and TRBV6-3 among them) were excluded as indistinguishable.

Vbeta (60) and Jbeta (13) primers were used in the PCR. The repertoire was sequenced with immunoSEQ multiplex PCR; TCRdb's copy has only in-frame clones and lacks some. The sample records approximately 79,000 clones, 60% to 85% being singletons. On this clone: Its specificity is not known.

Germline V gene data show CDR1 as SGHRS and CDR2 as YFSETQ. The CDR3 runs 16 residues. V was pared by 4 bases and J by 6 bases, with 9 bases of the junction left unmatched. This TCR was sampled from a man aged 35-49 years in good health and CMV-seronegative. Specimen: PBMCs. This chain links TRBV5-1 with TRBJ2-1, with 11 bases aligning to TRBD2. The CDR3 reads CASSLTTSGSFNEQFF. The CDR3 DNA is TGCGCCAGCAGCCTGACTACTAGCGGGAGTTTCAATGAGCAGTTCTTC.